Below, 13 T cell receptor beta chains from the same sample are listed, as sequenced in a study of blood T cell repertoires in COVID-19. The data were produced by immunoSEQ multiplex PCR, yet TCRdb's version contains in-frame clones alone and is incomplete. The sample consists of 340,000 or so clones, around 86% of them appearing once. Sequencing used peripheral blood. These receptors came from a man over 45 with active or convalescent COVID-19.

This chain connects TRBV15 to TRBJ2-7; the match to TRBD1 covers 9 bases. V was pared by 0 bases and J by 1 base, with 4 bases of the junction left unmatched. The CDR3 is 16 residues long. Germline V gives CDR1 LNHNV, CDR2 YYDKDF (reference sequence). CDR3 DNA sequence: TGTGCCACCAGCAGAGACATCGGGACAGGGTCCTACGAGCAGTACTTC. It is translated as CATSRDIGTGSYEQYF.

The chain employs TRBV7-9 and TRBJ1-2; the D gene is possibly TRBD1 (6 bases). V was shortened by 3 bases and J by 8 bases, with 16 bases between the two germline ends. CDR3 length: 14 amino acids. The germline CDR1 and CDR2 sequences are SEHNR and FQNEAQ (reference sequence). CDR3 in amino acids: CASSFSGVVGGYTF. CDR3 DNA: TGTGCCAGCAGCTTTTCAGGGGTCGTGGGAGGCTACACCTTC.

The chain links TRBV5-1 to TRBJ1-5; D remains unclear. The CDR3 has 13 amino acids. Germline CDR1 is SGHRS and CDR2 is YFSETQ. Deletions cut 3 bases from V and 5 bases from J, with 9 bases between. The CDR3: CASSSFPDQPQHF. CDR3 DNA sequence: TGCGCCAGCAGCTCGTTTCCGGATCAGCCCCAGCATTTT.

The V gene is TRBV11-2, the J gene TRBJ1-2; D is uncertain. The CDR3 consists of 13 residues. V lost 0 bases, J lost 4 bases, and 6 bases lay in between. CDR1 is SGHAT and CDR2 is FQNNGV in the germline V gene. The CDR3 nucleotides read TGTGCCAGCAGCTTAGATCTGAGCTATGGCTACACCTTC. It yields the protein CASSLDLSYGYTF.

This clone was seen more than once but under ten times. V and J are TRBV5-6 and TRBJ2-1; 9 nucleotides line up with TRBD1. Germline CDR1 and CDR2: SGHDT and YYEEEE. The trim removed 5 bases at V and 8 bases at J, leaving 5 bases unmatched. The CDR3 sequence is 13 residues long. The DNA of the CDR3 is TGTGCCAGCAGGCTACAGGGGGCTGATGAGCAGTTCTTC. It encodes CASRLQGADEQFF. Variable domain in full (rest from reference TRBV5-6 and TRBJ2-1): DAGVTQSPTHLIKTRGQQVTLRCSPKSGHDTVSWYQQALGQGPQFIFQYYEEEERQRGNFPDRFSGHQFPNYSSELNVNALLLGDSALYLCASRLQGADEQFFGPGTRLTVL.

This chain connects TRBV28 to TRBJ1-5; no clear D. The V end was cut by 3 bases, the J end by 1 base, with 7 bases between. From germline, CDR1 is MDHEN and CDR2 SYDVKM. The CDR3 is made up of 14 amino acids. The CDR3 sequence is CASSFSPSNQPQHF. The CDR3 DNA sequence: TGTGCCAGCAGTTTTTCTCCCAGCAATCAGCCCCAGCATTTT.

This chain connects TRBV2 to TRBJ1-2; D uncertain. Looked up from germline, CDR1 is SNHLY and CDR2 is FYNNEI. CDR3 length: 13 residues. With 6 bases removed from V and 4 bases from J, the gap between germline ends came to 12 bases. The CDR3 DNA follows: TGTGCCAGCAGCCGGTTCGAGAGCTATGGCTACACCTTC. It codes for CASSRFESYGYTF.

The V gene is TRBV30, the J gene TRBJ2-1; 11 bases line up with TRBD2. The CDR3 loop spans 15 amino acids. With 2 bases clipped from V and 4 bases from J, the junction kept 4 bases outside the gene matches. Per germline, CDR1 GTSNPN and CDR2 SVGIG (reference sequence). The CDR3 is CAWSTLAGAYNEQFF. The CDR3, as DNA: TGTGCCTGGAGTACACTAGCGGGAGCGTACAATGAGCAGTTCTTC.

The genes are TRBV18 and TRBJ1-4, with D uncertain. The germline V gene has CDR1 KGHSH and CDR2 LQKENI. Trimming shortened V by 4 bases and J by 0 bases, and 9 bases separated the two germline ends. The length of the CDR3 is 15 residues. The CDR3 here is CASSRPGTTNEKLFF. CDR3 nucleotide sequence: TGTGCCAGCTCACGACCCGGGACAACTAATGAAAAACTGTTTTTT.

The chain has TRBV7-8 and TRBJ1-5; D uncertain. The V gene's germline CDR1 is SGHVS and CDR2 FQNEAQ. The length of the CDR3 is 13 residues. V lost 5 bases, J lost 7 bases, and 12 bases lay in between. For the CDR3, the DNA is TGTGCCAGCAGCCGTCTGGAGGCGCAGCCCCAGCATTTT. It yields the protein CASSRLEAQPQHF.

This clone has only a few counts. The chain uses TRBV24-1 and TRBJ2-5; 8 nucleotides align to TRBD1. The V and J ends lost 0 bases and 5 bases, in that order; junction bases with no gene match: 7. Per germline, CDR1 KGHDR and CDR2 SFDVKD. This CDR3 contains 16 residues. CDR3 amino acids: CATSDLYLRGQETQYF. The CDR3 nucleotides read TGTGCCACCAGTGATTTGTATCTCAGGGGGCAGGAGACCCAGTACTTC.

This clone occurred once. The V and J genes are TRBV10-3 and TRBJ1-5, with 10 bases that match TRBD1. V was pared by 2 bases and J by 6 bases, with 1 base of the junction left unmatched. CDR1 and CDR2 from the germline V gene are ENHRY and SYGVKD. The CDR3 sequence is 14 residues long. The CDR3: CAISEGQGGQPQHF. The CDR3 DNA reads as TGTGCCATCAGTGAGGGACAGGGGGGTCAGCCCCAGCATTTT.

In DNA, the CDR3 is TGTGCCAGCAGCTTCTCCCTAGAGCAAACTGAAGCTTTCTTT. Its translation: CASSFSLEQTEAFF. V gene TRBV7-8 combines with J gene TRBJ1-1; D unclear. V was pared by 3 bases and J by 5 bases, with 13 bases between. The CDR3 spans 14 residues. The germline CDR1 and CDR2 sequences are SGHVS and FQNEAQ.